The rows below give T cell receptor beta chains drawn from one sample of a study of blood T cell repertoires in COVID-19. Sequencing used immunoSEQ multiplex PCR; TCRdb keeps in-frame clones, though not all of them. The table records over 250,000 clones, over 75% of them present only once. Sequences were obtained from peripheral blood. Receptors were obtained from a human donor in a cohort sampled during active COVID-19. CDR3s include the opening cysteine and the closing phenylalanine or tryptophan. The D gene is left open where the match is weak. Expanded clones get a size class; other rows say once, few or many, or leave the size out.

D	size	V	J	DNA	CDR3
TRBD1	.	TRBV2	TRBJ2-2	TGTGCCAGCAGTGATGCCGGGACAGGGGGCCGGGAGCTGTTTTTT	CASSDAGTGGRELFF
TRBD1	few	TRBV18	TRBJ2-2	TGTGCCAGCTCACCAACGACAGGGGGCGACACCGGGGAGCTGTTTTTT	CASSPTTGGDTGELFF
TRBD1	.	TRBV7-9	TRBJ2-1	TGTGCCAGCAGAAAACTGGGTGGGACAGGGGCCGGCAATGAGCAGTTCTTC	CASRKLGGTGAGNEQFF
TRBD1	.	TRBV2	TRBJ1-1	TGTGCCAGCAGGGAGGACAGGGACACTGAAGCTTTCTTT	CASREDRDTEAFF
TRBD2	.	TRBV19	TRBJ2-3	TGTGCCAGTAGTATGGAGTTGAGCGGGAGGCCCGCAGATACGCAGTATTTT	CASSMELSGRPADTQYF
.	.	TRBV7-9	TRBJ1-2	TGTGCCAGCAGCTTGAGGGGCGGGAGAGGTGGCTACACCTTC	CASSLRGGRGGYTF
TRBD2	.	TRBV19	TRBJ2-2	TGTGCCAGTAGTCCTCCGGGACTAGCGGCCGGGGAGCTGTTTTTT	CASSPPGLAAGELFF
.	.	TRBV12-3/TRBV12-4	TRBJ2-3	TGTGCCAGCAGCCTGCAGACAGATACGCAGTATTTT	CASSLQTDTQYF
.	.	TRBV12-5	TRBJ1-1	TGTGCTAGTGGTTTGCGTCCGGGGAGCAACACTGAAGCTTTCTTT	CASGLRPGSNTEAFF
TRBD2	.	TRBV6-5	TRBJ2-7	TGTGCCAGCAGTTACTCGACTAGCGGCTACGAGCAGTACTTC	CASSYSTSGYEQYF
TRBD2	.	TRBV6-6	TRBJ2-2	TGTGCCAGCAAACTTAGCGGGGAGAACACCGGGGAGCTGTTTTTT	CASKLSGENTGELFF
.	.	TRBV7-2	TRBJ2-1	TGTGCCAGCAGACGGACAGTTTGGGTTAACAATGAGCAGTTCTTC	CASRRTVWVNNEQFF
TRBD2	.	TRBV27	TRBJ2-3	TGTGCCAGCAGAAGCGGGAGGGCCCTGGCAGATACGCAGTATTTT	CASRSGRALADTQYF
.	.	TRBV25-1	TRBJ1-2	TGTGCCAGTAGCCCACTGGAGATCAGCTATGGCTACACCTTC	CASSPLEISYGYTF
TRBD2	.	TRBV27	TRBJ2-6	TGTGCCAGCAGTTCAGCGGGAGGGTCTGGGGCCAACGTCCTGACTTTC	CASSSAGGSGANVLTF
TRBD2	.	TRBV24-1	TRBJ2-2	TGTGCCACCAGTGCGGCAGCGGGAGTCCATCCCGGGGAGCTGTTTTTT	CATSAAAGVHPGELFF
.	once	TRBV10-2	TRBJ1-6	TGCGCCAGCGGCCGGGAGGGGTCAGGGTCACCCCTCCACTTT	CASGREGSGSPLHF
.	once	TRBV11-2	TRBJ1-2	TGTGCCAGCAGCTGGGCCAGGGGACCAATTGGCTACACCTTC	CASSWARGPIGYTF
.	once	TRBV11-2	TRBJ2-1	TGTGCCAGCAGCTTAACAACAGCTAATGAGCAGTTCTTC	CASSLTTANEQFF
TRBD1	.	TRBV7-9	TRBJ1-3	TGTGCCAGCGGACAGGGGCACACCATATATTTT	CASGQGHTIYF
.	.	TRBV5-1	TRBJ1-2	TGCGCCAGCAGCTTGGGGACCAACTTCGGGGGCTATGGCTACACCTTC	CASSLGTNFGGYGYTF
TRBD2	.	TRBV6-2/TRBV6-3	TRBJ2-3	TGTGCCAGCAGGCCTTTCGGGACTAGCGGGAGAGATACGCAGTATTTT	CASRPFGTSGRDTQYF
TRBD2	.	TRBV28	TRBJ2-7	TGTGCCAGCAGCCCTCCCCGGGGACTAGGCATGTACGAGCAGTACTTC	CASSPPRGLGMYEQYF
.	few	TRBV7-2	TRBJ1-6	TGTGCCAGCAGCTTGACAGCTATTCTTAATTCACCCCTCCACTTT	CASSLTAILNSPLHF
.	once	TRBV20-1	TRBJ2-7	TGCAGTGGAGCCCGGGGCGAGCAGTACTTC	CSGARGEQYF
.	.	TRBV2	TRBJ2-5	TGTGCCAGTGGCAGGGATTTGCAAGAGACCCAGTACTTC	CASGRDLQETQYF
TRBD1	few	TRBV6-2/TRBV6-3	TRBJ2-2	TGTGCCAGCAGATACGCGAGGACAGGGGGCACCGGGGAGCTGTTTTTT	CASRYARTGGTGELFF
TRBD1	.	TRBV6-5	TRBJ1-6	TGTGCCAGCCAAAGGACAGGCACAAATTCACCCCTCCACTTT	CASQRTGTNSPLHF
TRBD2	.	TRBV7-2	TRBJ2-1	TGTGCCAGCAGCTTAGGTCGAGCGGGAGCCCATGAGCAGTTCTTC	CASSLGRAGAHEQFF
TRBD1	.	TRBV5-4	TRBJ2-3	TGTGCCAGCAGCTTGGGACAGGGAAGGTCCACAGATACGCAGTATTTT	CASSLGQGRSTDTQYF